Listed below are T cell receptor beta chains from one sample, sequenced in a study of response to subunit inactivated influenza vaccine. TCRdb reanalysed the RT-PCR reads using MiXCR and keeps one entry per CDR3 protein. The sample comprises 800,000 to 1,000,000 distinct CDR3 sequences, around 20% of which are singletons, and about 9.4% rests with the top ten. This sample comprised PBMCs from blood, obtained more than 4 days after vaccination. Receptors originate from a man aged 45-65 years who received an inactivated influenza vaccine. The conserved cysteine and the conserved F or W are not part of the CDR3 here. D genes are given only for firm matches.

ATSRSLGRQVPYEQY TRBV15 .
AWRMITGYTGELF TRBV30 .
ASSQDRQRRSNEQF TRBV4-1 .
SARDGGLAGNTIY TRBV20-1 .
ASSRTGGTYEQY TRBV5-1 TRBD1
ATTGRKNGYT TRBV7-9 .
SAREGPGGNTIY TRBV20-1 .
ATSRFTTGRSNQPQH TRBV15 TRBD1
ASGLVRGGEYNEQF TRBV12-5 .
ASSQALAEPHQF TRBV4-2 TRBD2
AISKEASDRGYGYT TRBV10-3 TRBD1
ASSSKLFNFQYNEQF TRBV3-1 .
ASSPLPPMTSGSYEQY TRBV18 TRBD2
ASSLGDRPSGANVLT TRBV7-2 .
SVEEGHRGYT TRBV29-1 .
ATGGPNTGELF TRBV10-3 .
AISEPLKRPGETQY TRBV10-3 .
SASADRGLFEQY TRBV20-1 TRBD1
ASSHRGQPPYEQY TRBV16 .
AIRGPSVEQF TRBV10-3 .
SATENYGYT TRBV20-1 .
ASSQTIGSQETQY TRBV3-1 .
ASSLGFSGRERETQY TRBV7-2 TRBD2
ASSRQGRYSGANVLT TRBV11-2 TRBD1
ASSVGGQGGPQETQY TRBV9 TRBD1
ASGGAGTNLNEQY TRBV28 .
ASRLGAGELF TRBV6-6 .
SVDGLAGGNYEQY TRBV29-1 TRBD2
AWRGPPNEQF TRBV30 .
ASSYMEGPGAQY TRBV6-5 .
SASKAQHTEAF TRBV20-1 .
ASSHAPGQGAGEQY TRBV4-3 TRBD1
ASKQFSDTQY TRBV6-2/TRBV6-3 .
ASSLMAKAGYGYT TRBV12-3/TRBV12-4 .
SAKGRYSNQPQH TRBV20-1 .
ASSLDLGVSPLH TRBV12-3/TRBV12-4 .
SAQTQFSSYNEQF TRBV20-1 .
ASRDTWGGARETQY TRBV6-1 .
SASGRPPRGTGELF TRBV29-1 TRBD2
ATSDALSAKNIQY TRBV24-1 .
SAREMTGGTTQY TRBV20-1 TRBD1
ASSEAGWSTDTQY TRBV6-1 .
AWGTGFTETQY TRBV30 TRBD1
SVERGSTSYNEQF TRBV29-1 .
ASSSGTSFYGYT TRBV5-1 .
SARPGAGPGILNEKLF TRBV20-1 .
ATSRVARQNSGANVLT TRBV15 .
ASSQEETSEATQY TRBV4-3 .
ASSQGGLGGTDTQY TRBV4-2 TRBD2
ASRASSDTGELF TRBV12-3/TRBV12-4 .
ASRGDRGTGQPQH TRBV6-1 TRBD1